A selection of T cell receptor beta chains follows, all from one sample in a study of shared clonotypes between healthy human individuals. Profiling relied on immunoSEQ multiplex PCR, and the TCRdb table lists in-frame clones only, not all of them. The sample holds over 800,000 clones, 80% to 95% seen once. Sequenced material: naive CD8+ T cells sorted from blood. These receptors were taken from a young man in good health. Both conserved end residues are part of each CDR3. D genes are given only for firm matches. The size of a clone is reported for some rows only, either as once, few or many, or as a class for expanded clones.

V gene: TRBV27; CDR3 length: 15; J gene: TRBJ2-3; D gene: TRBD1; clone size: -; CDR3 DNA: TGTGCCAGCAGTGTCTGGACAGGGAGCACAGATACGCAGTATTTT; CDR3 protein: CASSVWTGSTDTQYF
V gene: TRBV13; CDR3 length: 16; J gene: TRBJ2-7; D gene: -; clone size: -; CDR3 DNA: TGTGCCAGCAGCTCAGTAGTAATGAGGGGAGGCTACGAGCAGTACTTC; CDR3 protein: CASSSVVMRGGYEQYF
V gene: TRBV19; CDR3 length: 13; J gene: TRBJ2-6; D gene: -; clone size: once; CDR3 DNA: TGTGCCAGTAGTATGTCTGGGGCCAACGTCCTGACTTTC; CDR3 protein: CASSMSGANVLTF
V gene: TRBV29-1; CDR3 length: 13; J gene: TRBJ2-7; D gene: -; clone size: -; CDR3 DNA: TGCAGCGTTGAGGCCGACAGTGCCTACGAGCAGTACTTC; CDR3 protein: CSVEADSAYEQYF
V gene: TRBV6-4; CDR3 length: 14; J gene: TRBJ2-3; D gene: -; clone size: -; CDR3 DNA: TGTGCCAGCTCCCGGGGGTCTAGCACAGATACGCAGTATTTT; CDR3 protein: CASSRGSSTDTQYF
V gene: TRBV27; CDR3 length: 18; J gene: TRBJ2-5; D gene: TRBD2; clone size: -; CDR3 DNA: TGTGCCAGCAGTTTTATGCGGGAGGGCAATGGGGTTGAAGAGACCCAGTACTTC; CDR3 protein: CASSFMREGNGVEETQYF
V gene: TRBV28; CDR3 length: 15; J gene: TRBJ2-2; D gene: -; clone size: once; CDR3 DNA: TGTGCCAGCAGCGTCGTCCCGGGGAACACCGGGGAGCTGTTTTTT; CDR3 protein: CASSVVPGNTGELFF
V gene: TRBV19; CDR3 length: 13; J gene: TRBJ2-1; D gene: -; clone size: -; CDR3 DNA: TGTGCCAGTAGGGGGAGCTCCTACAATGAGCAGTTCTTC; CDR3 protein: CASRGSSYNEQFF
V gene: TRBV30; CDR3 length: 14; J gene: TRBJ2-6; D gene: -; clone size: -; CDR3 DNA: TGTGCCTGGAGTGTCGCGGCTGGGGCCAACGTCCTGACTTTC; CDR3 protein: CAWSVAAGANVLTF
V gene: TRBV30; CDR3 length: 14; J gene: TRBJ2-7; D gene: TRBD2; clone size: once; CDR3 DNA: TGTGCCTCCAGCGGGGACCAGAGCACCTACGAGCAGTACTTC; CDR3 protein: CASSGDQSTYEQYF
V gene: TRBV19; CDR3 length: 14; J gene: TRBJ1-1; D gene: -; clone size: -; CDR3 DNA: TGTGCCAGTAGTACAGGACACCTGAACACTGAAGCTTTCTTT; CDR3 protein: CASSTGHLNTEAFF
V gene: TRBV7-9; CDR3 length: 11; J gene: TRBJ2-7; D gene: -; clone size: -; CDR3 DNA: TGTGCCAGCAGCGTTACTTACGAGCAGTACTTC; CDR3 protein: CASSVTYEQYF
V gene: TRBV6-5; CDR3 length: 11; J gene: TRBJ1-1; D gene: -; clone size: -; CDR3 DNA: TGTGCCAGCGTCAGAAACACTGAAGCTTTCTTT; CDR3 protein: CASVRNTEAFF
V gene: TRBV2; CDR3 length: 11; J gene: TRBJ2-5; D gene: TRBD1; clone size: -; CDR3 DNA: TGTGCCACGGACAGGCGCAAGACCCAGTACTTC; CDR3 protein: CATDRRKTQYF
V gene: TRBV27; CDR3 length: 16; J gene: TRBJ2-7; D gene: -; clone size: -; CDR3 DNA: TGTGCCAGCAGTTTGTGGTTTAGCGGAAGCTCCTACGAGCAGTACTTC; CDR3 protein: CASSLWFSGSSYEQYF
V gene: TRBV6-5; CDR3 length: 16; J gene: TRBJ2-7; D gene: TRBD2; clone size: -; CDR3 DNA: TGTGCCAGCAGTTATGGTCTTGGCGGGAGGTCCTACGAGCAGTACTTC; CDR3 protein: CASSYGLGGRSYEQYF
V gene: TRBV5-4; CDR3 length: 11; J gene: TRBJ2-7; D gene: -; clone size: -; CDR3 DNA: TGTGCCAGCAGCGTGGGCGAAGAGCAGTACTTC; CDR3 protein: CASSVGEEQYF
V gene: TRBV7-9; CDR3 length: 13; J gene: TRBJ1-2; D gene: -; clone size: once; CDR3 DNA: TGTGCCAGCAGCTTACCCCCGGAGGAGGGCTACACCTTC; CDR3 protein: CASSLPPEEGYTF
V gene: TRBV27; CDR3 length: 15; J gene: TRBJ2-7; D gene: -; clone size: -; CDR3 DNA: TGTGCCAGCAGTTTATCGGTCGTTTTGGCCTACGAGCAGTACTTC; CDR3 protein: CASSLSVVLAYEQYF
V gene: TRBV5-1; CDR3 length: 14; J gene: TRBJ2-1; D gene: -; clone size: -; CDR3 DNA: TGCGCCAGCAGCTATAAGACAGACTACAATGAGCAGTTCTTC; CDR3 protein: CASSYKTDYNEQFF
V gene: TRBV19; CDR3 length: 12; J gene: TRBJ2-3; D gene: -; clone size: -; CDR3 DNA: TGTGCCAGTAGTCTGACTGGAGATACGCAGTATTTT; CDR3 protein: CASSLTGDTQYF
V gene: TRBV27; CDR3 length: 15; J gene: TRBJ2-2; D gene: TRBD1; clone size: -; CDR3 DNA: TGTGCCAGCAGTTCCCGACAGGGGGGCACCGGGGAGCTGTTTTTT; CDR3 protein: CASSSRQGGTGELFF
V gene: TRBV7-9; CDR3 length: 19; J gene: TRBJ2-1; D gene: TRBD2; clone size: -; CDR3 DNA: TGTGCCAGCAGCTTATTATCTAGCGGGAGCGCCGCGTGGGGGAATGAGCAGTTCTTC; CDR3 protein: CASSLLSSGSAAWGNEQFF
V gene: TRBV5-1; CDR3 length: 16; J gene: TRBJ2-7; D gene: -; clone size: -; CDR3 DNA: TGCGCCAGCAGCGCCTTGTCGGATAGGAACGGGTACGAGCAGTACTTC; CDR3 protein: CASSALSDRNGYEQYF
V gene: TRBV19; CDR3 length: 14; J gene: TRBJ1-2; D gene: -; clone size: once; CDR3 DNA: TGTGCCAGTAATCAGGGCCCTTCAAGCTATGGCTACACCTTC; CDR3 protein: CASNQGPSSYGYTF
V gene: TRBV27; CDR3 length: 14; J gene: TRBJ1-3; D gene: -; clone size: -; CDR3 DNA: TGTGCCAGCAGCCCGACCCTGATGGGAAACACCATATATTTT; CDR3 protein: CASSPTLMGNTIYF
V gene: TRBV29-1; CDR3 length: 14; J gene: TRBJ2-7; D gene: -; clone size: -; CDR3 DNA: TGCAGCGTTGGCACAGGAGTCAGGTTCTACGAGCAGTACTTC; CDR3 protein: CSVGTGVRFYEQYF